A selection of T cell receptor beta chains follows, all from one sample in a study of human T cells and chemical hapten exposure. TCRdb re-analysed the RACE reads in MiXCR, keeping a single row per CDR3 protein. Here the sample spans just over 80,000 distinct CDR3 sequences, about 10% being singletons. The sequences come from whole blood, collected in connection with sensitization to the hapten diphenylcyclopropenone (DPC). The origin of the receptors is a woman aged 50 to 60 with alopecia areata. Some clones in this sample may be carry-over from other donors' samples. The CDR3 runs from the conserved cysteine through the conserved F or W.

J gene: TRBJ1-2; V gene: TRBV29-1; CDR3 length: 13; CDR3 protein: CSVRSGGGYGYTF
J gene: TRBJ2-3; V gene: TRBV7-8; CDR3 length: 18; CDR3 protein: CASSLGTTSKPGTDTQYF
J gene: TRBJ2-7; V gene: TRBV7-8; CDR3 length: 15; CDR3 protein: CASRRSGRPKYEQYF
J gene: TRBJ1-3; V gene: TRBV5-6; CDR3 length: 16; CDR3 protein: CASSNRGGISGNTIYF
J gene: TRBJ2-2; V gene: TRBV7-8; CDR3 length: 15; CDR3 protein: CASSFTDLNTGELFF
J gene: TRBJ1-3; V gene: TRBV7-7; CDR3 length: 15; CDR3 protein: CASSLTALPGNTIYF
J gene: TRBJ1-5; V gene: TRBV18; CDR3 length: 15; CDR3 protein: CASSPGTGRIQPQHF
J gene: TRBJ2-1; V gene: TRBV2; CDR3 length: 15; CDR3 protein: CASSEEAGGSNEQFF
J gene: TRBJ2-3; V gene: TRBV29-1; CDR3 length: 12; CDR3 protein: CSVVRGTDTQYF
J gene: TRBJ2-1; V gene: TRBV5-1; CDR3 length: 14; CDR3 protein: CASSLGDSHNEQFF
J gene: TRBJ2-6; V gene: TRBV5-1; CDR3 length: 19; CDR3 protein: CASSFGVGRGMAGANVLTF
J gene: TRBJ2-5; V gene: TRBV7-9; CDR3 length: 12; CDR3 protein: CASSLTRETQYF
J gene: TRBJ2-3; V gene: TRBV4-1; CDR3 length: 15; CDR3 protein: CASSRGTFSTDTQYF
J gene: TRBJ1-5; V gene: TRBV20-1; CDR3 length: 14; CDR3 protein: CSAMIGRGNQPQHF
J gene: TRBJ2-6; V gene: TRBV29-1; CDR3 length: 16; CDR3 protein: CSVEASGSSGANVLTF
J gene: TRBJ1-2; V gene: TRBV2; CDR3 length: 12; CDR3 protein: CASRDRGYGYTF
J gene: TRBJ1-6; V gene: TRBV2; CDR3 length: 13; CDR3 protein: CASSDQLDSPLHF
J gene: TRBJ1-2; V gene: TRBV20-1; CDR3 length: 17; CDR3 protein: CSAVDYNRRGTNYGYTF
J gene: TRBJ1-4; V gene: TRBV7-8; CDR3 length: 14; CDR3 protein: CASSSGALREKLFF
J gene: TRBJ2-1; V gene: TRBV9; CDR3 length: 15; CDR3 protein: CASSVQLAEIDERFF
J gene: TRBJ1-2; V gene: TRBV28; CDR3 length: 14; CDR3 protein: CASSLSDPRYGYTF
J gene: TRBJ2-3; V gene: TRBV4-1; CDR3 length: 18; CDR3 protein: CASSQVKGLELRTDTQYF